The present TCR beta chain was sequenced within a study of shared T cell receptors in the human thymus. Assay: immunoSEQ multiplex PCR; the TCRdb copy retains only in-frame clones and omits some. The sample records some 760,000 clones, approximately 85% being singletons. Unmatched junction bases numbered 9, after V lost 5 bases and J lost 0 bases. The CDR3 extends over 16 amino acids. Per the germline V gene, CDR1 is SGHVS and CDR2 is FNYEAQ. This same sample was also part of a study on human thymus T cells. That source notes: Thymic repertoires of unrelated individuals were reported in related research to overlap highly.

This sequence originates from a girl in the first two years of life with a congenital heart defect. The chain has TRBV7-6 and TRBJ2-5, with 7 nucleotides matching TRBD2. The material sequenced was thymocytes. Here the CDR3 DNA reads TGTGCCAGCAGCACGGGAGCGGGGTACTACCAAGAGACCCAGTACTTC. This codes for CASSTGAGYYQETQYF.